Presented here are 10 T cell receptor beta chains from one specimen sequenced in a study of blood T cell repertoires in COVID-19. Produced via immunoSEQ multiplex PCR; TCRdb's table is partial and in-frame only. The sample lists hundreds of thousands of clones, around 89% occurring once. The source material was peripheral blood. The receptors come from a young woman with acute or convalescent COVID-19.

In DNA form, the CDR3 reads TGTGCCAGCAGCTCTGGTGGGGGGGTCTATGGCTACACCTTC. Translation: CASSSGGGVYGYTF. This chain uses TRBV5-5 with TRBJ1-2, with D possibly TRBD1 on 5 matching bases. Germline values: CDR1 SGHKS, CDR2 YYEKEE (reference sequence). V shed 3 bases and J shed 4 bases, with 13 bases lying between them. This CDR3 has 14 residues.

The chain recombines TRBV5-4 with TRBJ2-3, with TRBD1 as a possible D gene (5 bases). V lost 0 bases, J lost 5 bases, and 10 bases lay in between. The CDR3 is 14 residues long. Germline CDR1 reads SGHNT; CDR2 reads YYREEE (reference sequence). The CDR3 here is CASSLGGIGDTQYF. In DNA, the CDR3 is TGTGCCAGCAGCTTGGGGGGCATAGGAGATACGCAGTATTTT. The complete variable domain, with remaining parts taken from reference TRBV5-4 and TRBJ2-3, reads ETGVTQSPTHLIKTRGQQVTLRCSSQSGHNTVSWYQQALGQGPQFIFQYYREEENGRGNFPPRFSGLQFPNYSSELNVNALELDDSALYLCASSLGGIGDTQYFGPGTRLTVL.

The CDR3 region has the DNA TGCGCCAGCAGCCAAACCGGCCACCTAAGCGCCGGGGAGCTGTTTTTT. Protein sequence: CASSQTGHLSAGELFF. This chain joins TRBV4-1 and TRBJ2-2; D not resolved. Germline CDR1 reads MGHRA; CDR2 reads YSYEKL. V lost 2 bases to trimming and J lost 6 bases, with 16 bases between them. The CDR3 contains 16 residues.

The rearrangement joins TRBV6-6 to TRBJ1-3; D remains ambiguous. Germline V gene data show CDR1 as MNHNY and CDR2 as SVGAGI (reference sequence). This CDR3 spans 13 amino acids. V shed 7 bases and J shed 0 bases, with 7 bases lying between them. The CDR3 DNA reads TGTGCCAGCATTTCCCTCTCTGGAAACACCATATATTTT. Its protein is CASISLSGNTIYF.

This clone was seen only once. The chain combines TRBV5-1 with TRBJ2-2, with D perhaps matching TRBD2 (6 bases). Trimming shortened V by 5 bases and J by 4 bases, and 18 bases separated the two germline ends. This CDR3 has 16 residues. Germline lookup yields CDR1 SGHRS and CDR2 YFSETQ. The CDR3 spells CASSPGDIAATGELFF. CDR3 coding DNA: TGCGCCAGCAGTCCGGGTGATATAGCGGCCACCGGGGAGCTGTTTTTT.

The gene calls are TRBV24-1 and TRBJ2-2, with D unclear. The CDR3 runs to 15 residues. The V gene's germline CDR1 is KGHDR and CDR2 SFDVKD. V was cut by 7 bases and J by 0 bases, with 11 bases left in between. CDR3 DNA: TGTGCCACCAGCGCGCTCCAACCGAACACCGGGGAGCTGTTTTTT. Protein: CATSALQPNTGELFF.

The chain uses TRBV7-2 and TRBJ2-1; 7 nucleotides align to TRBD1. CDR1 and CDR2 (germline): SGHTA, FQGNSA. V gave up 5 bases and J gave up 7 bases; unmatched junction bases: 14. This CDR3 region has 16 residues. For the CDR3, the DNA is TGTGCCAGCAGCACCCCCGTGAGGACAGGACTGAATGAGCAGTTCTTC. Its translation is CASSTPVRTGLNEQFF. Using reference TRBV7-2 and TRBJ2-1 for the parts outside the CDR3, the full variable domain is GAGVSQSPSNKVTEKGKDVELRCDPISGHTALYWYRQSLGQGLEFLIYFQGNSAPDKSGLPSDRFSAERTGGSVSTLTIQRTQQEDSAVYLCASSTPVRTGLNEQFFGPGTRLTVL.

This chain links TRBV19 with TRBJ2-4; TRBD2 is a possible D gene (5 bases). V was pared by 2 bases and J by 3 bases, with 17 bases between. Germline V gene lookup returns CDR1 LNHDA and CDR2 SQIVND (reference sequence). The length of the CDR3 is 17 residues. CDR3 in DNA: TGTGCCAGTAGTATAAGGACTGGGAGAATAGGCAAAAACATTCAGTACTTC. This gives the protein CASSIRTGRIGKNIQYF.

The chain couples TRBV7-4 to TRBJ2-6, with 8 positions matching TRBD1. J lost 0 bases, V lost 5 bases, and 6 bases had no gene match. Germline V gene lookup returns CDR1 SGHVT and CDR2 SQSDAQ. This CDR3 has 17 amino acids. The CDR3 sequence is CASSPGTGDSGANVLTF. DNA for the CDR3: TGTGCCAGCAGCCCCGGGACAGGAGACTCTGGGGCCAACGTCCTGACTTTC.

This clone was seen a few times. Here the CDR3 DNA reads TGTGCCAGCAGCAAAGCGAAGGCCTACAAGGGAGTGCACCTCTGGGCCAATTCACCCCTCCACTTT. Translated: CASSKAKAYKGVHLWANSPLHF. The V call is TRBV21-1, the J call TRBJ1-6. TRBV21-1 is termed a pseudogene. The CDR3 is 22 amino acids.